This T cell receptor beta chain was retrieved from a study of blood T cell repertoires in COVID-19. Looking at the study overall: Sample material is recorded as cDNA or gDNA derived from T cells, B-cell-depleted T cells, or PBMCs.

Libraries were prepared by immunoSEQ multiplex PCR; TCRdb keeps only in-frame clonotypes and omits some of them. Of about 240,000 clones listed, roughly four fifths are singletons. This CDR3 region has 15 residues. Germline loops: CDR1 MNHEY, CDR2 SVGAGI. The junction had 11 bases not matched to a gene; V was cut back by 7 bases and J by 4 bases. The chain couples TRBV6-5 to TRBJ1-2; 8 nucleotides match TRBD1. The TCR originated in a woman aged 55-70 years with active or convalescent COVID-19. The specimen sequenced was peripheral blood. The CDR3 spells CASTEDGQGPYGYTF. The CDR3 DNA reads TGTGCCAGCACCGAGGATGGACAGGGCCCCTATGGCTACACCTTC.